This section outlines one TCR beta chain sequence together with its context. Its antigen is undetermined. TCRdb fed the RT-PCR reads into MiXCR, producing one record per CDR3 protein. The data hold around 750,000 distinct CDR3 sequences, with around 20% observed a single time. These data are taken from a study of response to subunit inactivated influenza vaccine. The V gene end was trimmed by 3 bases and the J gene end by 0 bases; junction bases not matched to a gene: 12. Germline CDR1 reads SGHDT; CDR2 reads YYEEEE. The CDR3 loop spans 19 amino acids. Study observations and caveats: Researchers suggested that each seasonal influenza vaccination recruits few new T cells.

Material: PBMCs from blood, obtained roughly 5 days after vaccination. The source is a man in his fifties who received an inactivated influenza vaccine. V usage is TRBV5-6 and J usage is TRBJ2-6; 7 nucleotides line up with TRBD1. The CDR3 loop reads CASSSIIDRESSGANVLTF. The CDR3 DNA reads TGTGCCAGCAGCTCTATTATCGACAGGGAAAGCTCTGGGGCCAACGTCCTGACTTTC.